This T cell receptor beta chain was recovered during a study of T cells after yellow fever vaccination. Via MiXCR, TCRdb re-called the 5' RACE reads, giving one row per CDR3 protein. This sample has 300,000 to 400,000 distinct CDR3 sequences, with around 8.1% found just once. The length of the CDR3 is 10 residues. Trimming at V came to 6 bases and at J to 9 bases, leaving 5 bases not matched to a gene. Germline-derived CDR1 and CDR2 are DFQATT and SNEGSKA (reference sequence). The starting material was PBMCs, obtained 35 to 50 days after the first yellow fever vaccination. This TCR was recovered from a man aged 18 to 29 who received the YFV17D yellow fever vaccine. This chain connects TRBV20-1 to TRBJ2-7; 7 bases line up with TRBD1. In DNA, the CDR3 is TGCAGTGCCTATCGGGACAGGCAGTACTTC. Amino acid sequence: CSAYRDRQYF.